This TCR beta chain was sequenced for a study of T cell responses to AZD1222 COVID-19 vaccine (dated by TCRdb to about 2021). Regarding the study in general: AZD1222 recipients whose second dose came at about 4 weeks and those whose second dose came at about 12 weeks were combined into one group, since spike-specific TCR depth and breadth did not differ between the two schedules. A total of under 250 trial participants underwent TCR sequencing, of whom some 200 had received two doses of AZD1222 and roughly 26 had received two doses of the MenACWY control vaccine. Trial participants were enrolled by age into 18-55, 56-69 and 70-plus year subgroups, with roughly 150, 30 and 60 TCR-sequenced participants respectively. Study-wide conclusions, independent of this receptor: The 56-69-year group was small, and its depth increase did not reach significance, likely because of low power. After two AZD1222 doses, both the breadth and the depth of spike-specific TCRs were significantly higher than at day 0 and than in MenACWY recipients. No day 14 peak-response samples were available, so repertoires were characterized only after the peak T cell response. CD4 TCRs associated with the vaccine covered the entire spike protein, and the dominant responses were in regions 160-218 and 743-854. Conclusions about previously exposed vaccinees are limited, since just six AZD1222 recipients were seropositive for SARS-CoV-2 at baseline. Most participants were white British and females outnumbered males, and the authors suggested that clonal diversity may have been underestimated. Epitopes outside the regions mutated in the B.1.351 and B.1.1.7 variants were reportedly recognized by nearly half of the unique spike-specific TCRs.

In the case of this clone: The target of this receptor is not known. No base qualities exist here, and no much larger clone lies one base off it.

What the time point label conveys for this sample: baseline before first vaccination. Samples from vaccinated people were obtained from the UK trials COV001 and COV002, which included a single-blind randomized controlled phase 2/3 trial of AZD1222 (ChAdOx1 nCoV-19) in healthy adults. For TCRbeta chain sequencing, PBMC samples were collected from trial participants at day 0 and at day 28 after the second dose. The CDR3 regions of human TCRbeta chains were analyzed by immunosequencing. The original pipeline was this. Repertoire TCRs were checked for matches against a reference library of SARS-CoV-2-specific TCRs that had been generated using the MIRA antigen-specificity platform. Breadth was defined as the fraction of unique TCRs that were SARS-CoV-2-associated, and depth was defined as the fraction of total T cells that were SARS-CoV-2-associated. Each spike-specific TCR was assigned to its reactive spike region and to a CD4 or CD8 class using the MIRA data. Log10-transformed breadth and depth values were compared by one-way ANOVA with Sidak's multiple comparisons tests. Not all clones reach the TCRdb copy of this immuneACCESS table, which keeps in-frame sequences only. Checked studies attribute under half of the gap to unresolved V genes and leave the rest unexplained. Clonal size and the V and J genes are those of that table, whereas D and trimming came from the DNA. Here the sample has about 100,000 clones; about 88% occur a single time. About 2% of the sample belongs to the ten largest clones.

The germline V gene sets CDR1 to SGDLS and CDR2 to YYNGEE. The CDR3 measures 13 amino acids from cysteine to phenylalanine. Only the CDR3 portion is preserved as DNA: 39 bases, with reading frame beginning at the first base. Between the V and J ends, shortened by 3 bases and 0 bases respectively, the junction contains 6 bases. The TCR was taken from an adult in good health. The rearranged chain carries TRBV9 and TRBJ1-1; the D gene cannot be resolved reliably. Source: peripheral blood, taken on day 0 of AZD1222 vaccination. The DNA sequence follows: TGTGCCAGCAGCGAGGGCATGAACACTGAAGCTTTCTTT. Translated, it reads CASSEGMNTEAFF.